The TCR beta chain under discussion was sequenced for a study of cytomegalovirus exposure and HLA in healthy donors. Study overall: From about 180 million T cells, an earlier analysis saw under 140 million unique TCR beta sequences.

The PCR contained 60 Vbeta and 13 Jbeta primers. Profiling relied on immunoSEQ multiplex PCR, and the TCRdb table lists in-frame clones only, not all of them. Of 65,000 to 75,000 clones in the sample, around 81% were seen once. The germline CDR1 and CDR2 sequences are KGHSH and LQKENI. The ends lost 4 bases at V and 3 bases at J; junction bases unmatched: 4. This CDR3 contains 14 residues. General study results and limits: Among TCR beta chains, those listed as cytomegalovirus-associated numbered about 160. Common viral pathogens were later found to be apparently linked to several of the most significant clusters.

This clone was observed once. Antigen specificity is unknown. This chain joins TRBV18 and TRBJ1-1; 8 positions match TRBD1. The receptor's source is a man in his fifties or sixties in good health and CMV-seronegative. The sample was PBMCs. The CDR3 reads CASSLLDRDTEAFF. The CDR3, as DNA: TGTGCCAGCTCACTCTTGGACAGGGACACTGAAGCTTTCTTT.